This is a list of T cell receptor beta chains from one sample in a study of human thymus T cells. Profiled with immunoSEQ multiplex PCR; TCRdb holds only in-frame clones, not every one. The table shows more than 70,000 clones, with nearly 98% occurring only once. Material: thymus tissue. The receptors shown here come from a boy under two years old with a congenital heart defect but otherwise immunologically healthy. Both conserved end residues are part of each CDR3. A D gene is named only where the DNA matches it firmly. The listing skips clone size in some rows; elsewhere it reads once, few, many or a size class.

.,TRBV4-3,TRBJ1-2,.,CASSHAGRGAPENWYGYTF,TGCGCCAGCAGCCACGCGGGGAGAGGGGCCCCTGAGAACTGGTATGGCTACACCTTC
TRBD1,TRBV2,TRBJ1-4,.,CASSAQGIRVQEKLFF,TGTGCCAGCAGCGCACAGGGGATCCGGGTCCAAGAAAAACTGTTTTTT
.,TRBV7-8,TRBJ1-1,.,CASSLVGVNTEAFF,TGTGCCAGCAGCTTAGTAGGGGTGAACACTGAAGCTTTCTTT
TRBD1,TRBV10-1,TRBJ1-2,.,CASRPPRDRRQNYGYTF,TGCGCCAGCAGACCTCCCCGGGACAGGCGCCAAAACTATGGCTACACCTTC
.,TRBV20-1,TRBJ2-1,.,CSACNSNEQFF,TGCAGTGCCTGCAACAGCAATGAGCAGTTCTTC
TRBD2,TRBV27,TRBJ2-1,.,CASSSPRQGGWGLAARIFF,TGTGCCAGCAGTTCGCCGCGACAGGGGGGTTGGGGACTAGCGGCAAGGATTTTCTTC
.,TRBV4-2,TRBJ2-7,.,CASSQEAGLESYEQYF,TGTGCCAGCAGCCAAGAAGCGGGTTTGGAATCCTACGAGCAGTACTTC
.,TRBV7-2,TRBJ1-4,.,CASSRRATNEKLFF,TGTGCCAGCAGCCGCCGCGCAACTAATGAAAAACTGTTTTTT
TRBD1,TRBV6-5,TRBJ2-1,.,CASSSGDRGKFF,TGTGCCAGCAGTTCCGGGGACAGGGGCAAGTTCTTC
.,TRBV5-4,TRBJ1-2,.,CASSPRGNYGYTF,TGTGCCAGCAGCCCCAGGGGAAACTATGGCTACACCTTC
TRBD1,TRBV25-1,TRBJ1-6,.,CASSPGQRLHF,TGTGCCAGCAGCCCGGGACAGCGCCTCCACTTT
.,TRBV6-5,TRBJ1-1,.,CASSYAQGDTEAFF,TGTGCCAGCAGTTACGCACAGGGAGACACTGAAGCTTTCTTT
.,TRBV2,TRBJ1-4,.,CASSDPRGTNEKLFF,TGTGCCAGCAGTGACCCCAGGGGAACTAATGAAAAACTGTTTTTT
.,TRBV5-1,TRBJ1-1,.,CASSLYGGRGVNTEAFF,TGCGCCAGCAGCCTGTACGGGGGCCGAGGGGTTAACACTGAAGCTTTCTTT
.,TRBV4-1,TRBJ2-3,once,CASSQGGDTQYF,TGCGCCAGCAGCCAAGGGGGAGATACGCAGTATTTT
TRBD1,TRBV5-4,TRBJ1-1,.,CASSFTGTGMNTEAFF,TGTGCCAGCAGCTTTACCGGGACAGGCATGAACACTGAAGCTTTCTTT
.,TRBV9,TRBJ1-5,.,CASSDSQGNDQPQHF,TGTGCCAGCAGCGACTCACAGGGAAACGATCAGCCCCAGCATTTT
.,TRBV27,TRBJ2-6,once,CASRTGSGANVLTF,TGTGCCAGCCGGACTGGCTCTGGGGCCAACGTCCTGACTTTC
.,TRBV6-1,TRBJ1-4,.,CASSERLQFGQPSTNEKLFF,TGTGCCAGCAGTGAAAGATTACAGTTTGGGCAGCCGTCAACTAATGAAAAACTGTTTTTT
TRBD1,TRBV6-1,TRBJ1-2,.,CASSGGQGRVLYGYTF,TGTGCCAGCAGTGGAGGACAGGGGAGGGTCCTCTATGGCTACACCTTC
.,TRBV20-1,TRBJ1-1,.,CSANSRTVAFF,TGCAGTGCCAACTCGCGGACAGTAGCTTTCTTT
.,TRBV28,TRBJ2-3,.,CASSWGRGRPTDTQYF,TGTGCCAGCAGTTGGGGGCGGGGCAGGCCCACAGATACGCAGTATTTT
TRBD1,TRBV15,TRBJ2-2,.,CATSRGGQETNTGELFF,TGTGCCACCAGCAGGGGGGGACAGGAGACGAACACCGGGGAGCTGTTTTTT
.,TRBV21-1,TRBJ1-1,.,CASSKRAEDRGANTEAFF,TGTGCCAGCAGCAAACGGGCGGAGGACAGGGGAGCGAACACTGAAGCTTTCTTT
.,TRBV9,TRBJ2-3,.,CASSVNPQGRTDTQYF,TGTGCCAGCAGCGTAAACCCCCAGGGGCGAACAGATACGCAGTATTTT
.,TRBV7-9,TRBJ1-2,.,CASATTGAWYGYTF,TGTGCCAGCGCCACGACGGGGGCCTGGTATGGCTACACCTTC
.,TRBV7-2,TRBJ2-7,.,CASSSVLEAYEQYF,TGTGCCAGCAGCTCGGTGCTAGAAGCCTACGAGCAGTACTTC
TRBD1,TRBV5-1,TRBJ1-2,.,CASRTGEGYTF,TGCGCCAGCAGGACAGGGGAGGGCTACACCTTC
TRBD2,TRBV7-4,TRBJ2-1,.,CASSSHLPAGTSGYNEQFF,TGTGCCAGCAGCTCACACCTCCCGGCGGGGACTAGCGGGTACAATGAGCAGTTCTTC
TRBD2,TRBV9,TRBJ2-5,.,CASSVVSGSRAETQYF,TGTGCCAGCAGCGTAGTTAGCGGGAGTAGGGCAGAGACCCAGTACTTC
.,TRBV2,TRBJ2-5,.,CASSEISGSFETQYF,TGTGCCAGCAGTGAAATTTCAGGGAGTTTTGAGACCCAGTACTTC
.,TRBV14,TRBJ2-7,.,CASSQVLGAYEQYF,TGTGCCAGCAGCCAAGTGCTGGGCGCCTACGAGCAGTACTTC
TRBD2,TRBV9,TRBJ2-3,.,CASSVSLAGRDRTQYF,TGTGCCAGCAGCGTAAGTCTAGCGGGGAGAGACCGTACGCAGTATTTT
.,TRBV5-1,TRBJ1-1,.,CASSLSGWSRQNTEAFF,TGCGCCAGCAGCTTATCTGGATGGAGCAGGCAGAACACTGAAGCTTTCTTT
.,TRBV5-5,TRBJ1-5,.,CASSYRGRDNQPQHF,TGTGCCAGCAGCTACCGGGGCAGGGACAATCAGCCCCAGCATTTT
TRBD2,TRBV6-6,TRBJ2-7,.,CASSWAGLADYEQYF,TGTGCCAGCAGTTGGGCGGGACTAGCGGATTACGAGCAGTACTTC
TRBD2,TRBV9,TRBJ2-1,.,CASSVAVAGALPNNEQFF,TGTGCCAGCAGCGTAGCTGTAGCGGGGGCCCTACCGAACAATGAGCAGTTCTTC
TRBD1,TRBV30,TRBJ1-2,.,CAWSKGLQGQSYGYTF,TGTGCCTGGAGTAAGGGACTACAGGGGCAAAGCTATGGCTACACCTTC
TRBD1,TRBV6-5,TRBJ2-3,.,CASSSRGLGDTQYF,TGTGCCAGCAGTAGCAGGGGGCTTGGGGATACGCAGTATTTT
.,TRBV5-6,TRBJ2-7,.,CASTRAWLGVEGVKYEQYF,TGTGCCAGCACCCGAGCTTGGCTTGGGGTGGAGGGGGTAAAGTACGAGCAGTACTTC
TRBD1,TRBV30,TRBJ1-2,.,CAWRDRVGHYTF,TGTGCCTGGAGGGACAGGGTGGGACACTACACCTTC
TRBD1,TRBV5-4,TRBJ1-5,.,CASSQPRGQGSNQPQHF,TGTGCCAGCAGCCAACCGCGGGGACAGGGGAGCAATCAGCCCCAGCATTTT
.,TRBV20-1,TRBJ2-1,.,CSARVSGGQFF,TGCAGTGCTAGAGTTTCAGGAGGGCAGTTCTTC
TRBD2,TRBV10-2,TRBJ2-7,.,CATERPGLAHEQYF,TGCGCCACCGAACGTCCGGGACTAGCCCACGAGCAGTACTTC
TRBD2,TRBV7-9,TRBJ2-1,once,CASSFCKELAGGGNEQFF,TGTGCCAGCAGCTTCTGTAAGGAACTAGCGGGAGGGGGCAATGAGCAGTTCTTC
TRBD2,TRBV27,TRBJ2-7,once,CASSFKVAGGYEQYF,TGTGCCAGCAGTTTTAAGGTAGCGGGAGGGTACGAGCAGTACTTC
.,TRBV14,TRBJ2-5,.,CASSQVDVRQNQETQYF,TGTGCCAGCAGCCAAGTGGACGTTAGGCAGAACCAAGAGACCCAGTACTTC
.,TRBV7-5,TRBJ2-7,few,CARSSRGKQYF,TGTGCCAGAAGCTCCAGGGGAAAGCAGTACTTC
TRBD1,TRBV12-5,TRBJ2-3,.,CASGTGKNTQYF,TGTGCTAGTGGGACAGGGAAAAATACGCAGTATTTT